The 25 T cell receptor beta chains reported below all come from one sample, sequenced in a study of T cells in Graves' hyperthyroidism and ophthalmopathy. RNA transcripts provided the source from which TCR beta CDR3 regions were amplified. First-round RT-PCR targeting the TCR CDR3 was performed with the HTBI primer set. TCRdb used MiXCR to reprocess the multiplex PCR reads, holding one entry per CDR3 protein. The sample has about 380,000 distinct CDR3 sequences; approximately 13% are singletons. The sequenced sample was blood. The source of these receptors is a man between 25 and 39 years old with Graves' hyperthyroidism that later progressed to Graves' ophthalmopathy.

This clonotype was seen a few times. The chain links TRBV3-1 to TRBJ2-3; 8 bases match TRBD2. This CDR3 has 15 residues. Germline assignment: CDR1 LGHDT and CDR2 YNNKEL (reference sequence). Trimming removed 4 bases from V and 4 bases from J; junction bases left unmatched: 7. The CDR3 loop reads CASSPGTSWADTQYF. In DNA, the CDR3 is TGTGCCAGCAGCCCTGGGACTAGTTGGGCAGATACGCAGTATTTT.

This clonotype showed up many times. The junction differs from germline at one of its ends, possibly a read error. The chain carries TRBV11-2 and TRBJ2-7, with a possible D match to TRBD1 (5 bases). Germline V gives CDR1 SGHAT, CDR2 FQNNGV. The CDR3 is made up of 13 amino acids. The CDR3 DNA reads TGTGCCAGCAGTTTAGGCAGGGATTACGAGCAGTACTTC. Protein product: CASSLGRDYEQYF. The full variable domain, rest sourced from reference TRBV11-2 and TRBJ2-7, is EAGVAQSPRYKIIEKRQSVAFWCNPISGHATLYWYQQILGQGPKLLIQFQNNGVVDDSQLPKDRFSAERLKGVDSTLKIQPAKLEDSAVYLCASSLGRDYEQYFGPGTRLTVT.

This clonotype came up once. This rearrangement joins TRBV14 to TRBJ2-1; 7 bases line up with TRBD1. The CDR3 has 16 residues. The V gene's germline CDR1 is SGHDN and CDR2 FVKESK. The trim removed 0 bases at V and 2 bases at J, leaving 4 bases unmatched. The CDR3 reads CASSQDRDSAYNEQFF. For the CDR3, the DNA is TGTGCCAGCAGCCAAGACCGGGACAGCGCCTACAATGAGCAGTTCTTC.

This CDR3 is CSADSARTALGAYEQYF. The CDR3, as DNA: TGCAGTGCAGACTCGGCCAGGACAGCACTTGGGGCCTACGAGCAGTACTTC. J is TRBJ2-7 and V is TRBV20-1; tentative D call: TRBD1 (6 bases). This CDR3 has 17 residues. Trimming left V 6 bases short and J 2 bases short, with 26 bases between. Germline CDR1 is DFQATT and CDR2 is SNEGSKA (reference sequence).

This clonotype was counted at least ten times. V and J are TRBV24-1 and TRBJ2-1, with TRBD1 identical over 8 bases. CDR1 is KGHDR and CDR2 is SFDVKD in the germline V gene. V dropped 4 bases and J dropped 4; count of bases not matched to a gene: 5. This CDR3 has 15 residues. The chain's CDR3 is CATSEAGGYYNEQFF. In DNA, the CDR3 is TGTGCCACCAGTGAAGCAGGGGGCTATTACAATGAGCAGTTCTTC.

Worth noting for this clonotype: A much larger clone sits a single nucleotide away, making a read error possible. The chain combines TRBV2 with TRBJ1-4, with 7 bases matching TRBD1. The germline gives CDR1 SNHLY, CDR2 FYNNEI. The CDR3 runs 15 residues. The CDR3 region has the DNA TGTGCCAGCTCCATTATGACAGGGTTGGGTGAAAAACTGCTTTTT. Translating it yields CASSIMTGLGEKLLF.

This clonotype showed up many times. This sequence joins TRBV28 and TRBJ2-1, with 12 bases identical to TRBD2. The CDR3 sequence is 14 residues long. Germline CDR1 and CDR2: MDHEN and SYDVKM. The V gene end was trimmed by 4 bases and the J gene end by 14 bases; junction bases not matched to a gene: 9. The CDR3 DNA reads TGTGCCAGCAGTTGGACTAGCGGGGATGTGAAGGAGTTCTTC. Protein sequence: CASSWTSGDVKEFF.

This clonotype came up a few times. The V gene is TRBV6-1, the J gene TRBJ2-1; perhaps TRBD2 as D (6 bases). Germline V gene lookup returns CDR1 MNHNS and CDR2 SASEGT. The CDR3 totals 12 residues. Trimming shortened V by 5 bases and J by 10 bases, and 12 bases separated the two germline ends. Here the CDR3 DNA reads TGTGCCAGCAGTCAGACTAGAGGGGAGCAGTTCTTC. As protein: CASSQTRGEQFF.

This rearrangement joins TRBV5-1 to TRBJ1-2, with 7 bases fitting TRBD1. Germline V gives CDR1 SGHRS, CDR2 YFSETQ. CDR3 length: 14 amino acids. The ends lost 4 bases at V and 1 base at J; junction bases unmatched: 4. CDR3 sequence: CASSPGDSNYGYTF. In DNA, the CDR3 is TGCGCCAGCAGCCCGGGGGACAGTAACTATGGCTACACCTTC.

This clonotype was seen repeatedly, ten times or more. The chain recombines TRBV24-1 with TRBJ2-2, with D maybe TRBD1 (5 bases). Trimming pared 4 bases from V and 3 bases from J, leaving 11 bases between. CDR3 size: 15 residues. Germline V gene data show CDR1 as KGHDR and CDR2 as SFDVKD. The CDR3 DNA reads as TGTGCCACCAGTGAGCCAGCCAGGGACACCGGGGAGCTGTTTTTT. This translates into CATSEPARDTGELFF.

The chain carries TRBV30 and TRBJ1-6; D call uncertain. The CDR3 runs to 15 residues. Germline-derived CDR1 and CDR2 are GTSNPN and SVGIG (reference sequence). V was cut by 2 bases and J by 4 bases, with 12 bases left in between. In DNA, the CDR3 is TGTGCCTGGAGTCCCCGGACGGCTTATAATTCACCCCTCCACTTT. Encoded protein: CAWSPRTAYNSPLHF.

This chain connects TRBV7-9 to TRBJ2-3; D is perhaps TRBD2 (7 bases). The V gene's germline CDR1 is SEHNR and CDR2 FQNEAQ (reference sequence). V gave up 5 bases and J gave up 7 bases, with 19 bases separating them. There are 15 residues in the CDR3. CDR3 amino acids: CASSLPGGKYNTQYF. The DNA for the CDR3 is TGTGCCAGCAGCCTCCCGGGGGGCAAATACAATACGCAGTATTTT.

This clonotype occurred many times. The chain couples TRBV10-1 to TRBJ1-5, with no clear D. Per the germline V gene, CDR1 is WNHNN and CDR2 is SYGVQD (reference sequence). CDR3 length: 14 amino acids. V shed 3 bases and J shed 6 bases, with 12 bases lying between them. The CDR3 DNA reads as TGCGCCAGCAGTGATGGGTTGAGTGGTCAGCCCCAGCATTTT. This encodes CASSDGLSGQPQHF.

This CDR3 reads CASSVHQSTDTQYF. The DNA for the CDR3 is TGTGCCAGCAGCGTACATCAGAGCACAGATACGCAGTATTTT. The chain carries TRBV9 and TRBJ2-3, with D uncertain. Germline assignment: CDR1 SGDLS and CDR2 YYNGEE. Between the trimmed V and J ends, which lost 1 base and 0 bases, there was a span of 6 bases. The CDR3 spans 14 residues.

This clonotype occurred a few times. The chain uses TRBV12-5 and TRBJ1-2, with D perhaps TRBD1 (5 bases). CDR1 LGHNT and CDR2 FRNRAP come from the germline V gene. CDR3 size: 16 residues. V was pared by 2 bases and J by 3 bases, with 16 bases between. The DNA for the CDR3 is TGTGCTAGTGGTTTGCCGGGACGGAGTGCCCACTATGGCTACACCTTC. This gives the protein CASGLPGRSAHYGYTF. Full variable domain (missing parts from reference TRBV12-5 and TRBJ1-2): DARVTQTPRHKVTEMGQEVTMRCQPILGHNTVFWYRQTMMQGLELLAYFRNRAPLDDSGMPKDRFSAEMPDATLATLKIQPSEPRDSAVYFCASGLPGRSAHYGYTFGSGTRLTVV.

This clonotype was observed many times. The CDR3 loop reads CASSLFGANQETQYF. Here the CDR3 DNA reads TGTGCCAGCAGTTTATTCGGGGCCAACCAAGAGACCCAGTACTTC. The V and J genes are TRBV28 and TRBJ2-5; possibly TRBD1 or TRBD2 for D (5 bases each). The length of the CDR3 is 15 residues. Germline V lookup: CDR1 MDHEN, CDR2 SYDVKM. Trimming cost V 1 base and J 0 bases, with 9 bases left between them.

A remark on this clonotype: Since no conserved phenylalanine or tryptophan closes the CDR3, a read error is the likely cause. V is TRBV11-2 and J is TRBJ1-1; D may be TRBD1 (6 bases). Deletions cut 3 bases from V and 3 bases from J, with 14 bases between. The CDR3 loop spans 15 amino acids. Germline assignment: CDR1 SGHAT and CDR2 FQNNGV. DNA for the CDR3: TGTGCCAGCAGCTTCCGACAGGACTTGGACACTGAAGCTTTCGTT. Translating it yields CASSFRQDLDTEAFV.

This clonotype has at least ten counts. The CDR3 here is CASSPGLGVGELFF. CDR3 nucleotides: TGTGCCAGCAGTCCGGGACTTGGCGTCGGGGAGCTGTTTTTT. The V call is TRBV6-1, the J call TRBJ2-2, with D possibly TRBD2 on 6 matching bases. The CDR3 spans 14 residues. V was shortened by 5 bases and J by 7 bases, with 14 bases between the two germline ends. Germline CDR1 MNHNS, CDR2 SASEGT.

The V call is TRBV5-6, the J call TRBJ2-3; possibly TRBD2 for D (5 bases). The CDR3 is 16 amino acids. The germline V gene encodes CDR1 SGHDT and CDR2 YYEEEE. With 4 bases removed from V and 1 base from J, the gap between germline ends came to 16 bases. CDR3 protein: CASSPIGLGGTDTQYF. The CDR3 nucleotides are TGTGCCAGCAGCCCTATTGGACTCGGGGGCACAGATACGCAGTATTTT.

This clonotype was counted at least ten times. The rearrangement links TRBV20-1 to TRBJ1-5; D gene unclear. The CDR3 is 14 amino acids. The V end lost 5 bases, the J end lost 1 base, and 12 bases lay between the germline ends. CDR1 is DFQATT, CDR2 SNEGSKA, per germline (reference sequence). The CDR3 spells CSALKGGSNQPQHF. The CDR3, as DNA: TGCAGTGCTCTCAAAGGTGGGAGCAATCAGCCCCAGCATTTT.

Only a few counts were recorded for this clonotype. V gene TRBV29-1 combines with J gene TRBJ2-2, with D perhaps TRBD1 or TRBD2 (6 bases each). Trimming shortened V by 2 bases and J by 8 bases, and 15 bases separated the two germline ends. CDR3 size: 14 residues. Germline V CDR1 and CDR2: SQVTM, ANQGSEA. The CDR3 coding sequence is TGCAGCGTTGAACGGGGACGGGGGCCTGGGGAGCTGTTTTTT. This gives the protein CSVERGRGPGELFF.

The V gene is TRBV9, the J gene TRBJ2-3; D uncertain. Germline loops: CDR1 SGDLS, CDR2 YYNGEE. The CDR3 is made up of 13 amino acids. The germline V and J ends were trimmed by 0 bases and 7 bases, with 9 bases remaining between them. Here the CDR3 DNA reads TGTGCCAGCAGCGTAGAGGCCAGCAATACGCAGTATTTT. This translates into CASSVEASNTQYF.

This clonotype was detected ten times or more. Mismatch with germline at one junction end may stem from a read error. The chain uses TRBV11-3 and TRBJ2-4, with 7 bases matching TRBD1. CDR1 is SGHNT and CDR2 is YENEEA in the germline V gene. This CDR3 spans 15 amino acids. In DNA form, the CDR3 reads TGTGCCAGCAGCCCAGCACGGACAGGCAAAGACATTCAGTACTTC. Translation gives CASSPARTGKDIQYF.

V and J are TRBV4-2 and TRBJ1-1, with D hard to call. Germline lookup yields CDR1 LGHNA and CDR2 YNFKEQ. CDR3 length: 15 amino acids. The germline V and J ends were trimmed by 0 bases and 3 bases, with 11 bases remaining between them. CDR3 sequence (DNA): TGTGCCAGCAGCCAAGATTGGGTCCAGTACACTGAAGCTTTCTTT. It yields the protein CASSQDWVQYTEAFF.

Notes on this clonotype: A much larger clone lies one base from this, so it may be a read error. The V call is TRBV13, the J call TRBJ1-2; D remains unclear. V lost 5 bases and J 10 bases, leaving 26 bases between the germline ends. The germline V gene encodes CDR1 PRHDT and CDR2 FYEKMQ (reference sequence). This CDR3 has 16 residues. The CDR3 region is CASSLTPMEKERDYTF. CDR3 in DNA: TGTGCCAGCAGCCTAACCCCGATGGAAAAAGAACGTGACTACACCTTC. Supplemented by reference TRBV13 and TRBJ1-2, the full variable domain reads AAGVIQSPRHLIKEKRETATLKCYPIPRHDTVYWYQQGPGQDPQFLISFYEKMQSDKGSIPDRFSAQQFSDYHSELNMSSLELGDSALYFCASSLTPMEKERDYTFGSGTRLTVV.